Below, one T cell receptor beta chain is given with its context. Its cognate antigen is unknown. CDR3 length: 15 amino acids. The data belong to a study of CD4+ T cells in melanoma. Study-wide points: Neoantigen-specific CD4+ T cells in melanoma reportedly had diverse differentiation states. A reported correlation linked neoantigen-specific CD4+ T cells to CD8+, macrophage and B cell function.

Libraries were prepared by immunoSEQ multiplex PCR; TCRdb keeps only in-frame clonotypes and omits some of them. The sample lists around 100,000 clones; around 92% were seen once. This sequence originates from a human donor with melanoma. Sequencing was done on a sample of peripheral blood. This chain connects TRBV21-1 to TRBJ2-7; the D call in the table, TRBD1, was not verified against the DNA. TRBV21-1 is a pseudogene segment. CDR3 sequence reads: CASSLGAGGNAEQYF. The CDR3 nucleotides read TGTGCCAGCAGCTTAGGGGCAGGGGGCAACGCCGAGCAGTACTTC.